This T cell receptor beta chain was obtained from a study of shared clonotypes between healthy human individuals. The study, taken as a whole, reports: Rarefaction showed sorted-subset sequencing was incomplete despite large depth.

It was CD45RO-negative cells, positively selected for CCR7, that made up naive CD8 cells, with terminally differentiated effector memory CD45RA+ cells excluded. The V end was cut by 3 bases, the J end by 2 bases, with 8 bases between. The CDR3 is 13 residues long. The germline V gene encodes CDR1 SNHLY and CDR2 FYNNEI. The table came from immunoSEQ multiplex PCR; TCRdb's copy has only in-frame clones and leaves some out. Of fewer than 1 million clones in the sample, about 97% are singletons; the top ten hold 0.2% to 0.25%. About this clone itself: Its target is unknown.

This receptor was obtained from a man aged 25-40 years in good health. The genes are TRBV2 and TRBJ2-7; unclear D gene. The source material was naive CD8+ T cells sorted from blood. DNA for the CDR3: TGTGCCAGCAGTGAGGAGAGTGCCTACGAGCAGTACTTC. It specifies CASSEESAYEQYF.